This TCR beta chain comes out of a study of shared clonotypes between healthy human individuals. Study-level findings and limits: Naive subsets usually exceeded memory subsets in estimated richness. Clonotypes shared by all four sorted-subset donors had higher generation probabilities than non-shared clonotypes.

Trimming removed 7 bases from V and 0 bases from J, with 7 bases in between. Looked up from germline, CDR1 is SGHVS and CDR2 is FQNEAQ. The CDR3 extends over 13 amino acids. TCRdb keeps only in-frame clones here, not all; method: immunoSEQ multiplex PCR. The sample carries approximately 1.9 million clones, roughly 95% recorded once. CD45RO-negative, CCR7-positively selected cells formed the naive CD8 fraction, excluding terminally differentiated effector memory CD45RA+ cells. Healthy adults negative for HIV, lacking recent acute infections or vaccinations, served as donors. About this clone: Its antigen is not identified.

This TCR was recovered from a young man in good health. Some clones in this sample may be carry-over from other donors' samples. The rearrangement uses TRBV7-8 and TRBJ2-1; D uncertain. Sequenced material: naive CD8+ T cells from PBMCs. The CDR3 DNA reads TGTGCCAGCACTTTCGGCTCCTACAATGAGCAGTTCTTC. This gives the protein CASTFGSYNEQFF. The whole variable domain, remainder taken from reference TRBV7-8 and TRBJ2-1, is GAGVSQSPRYKVAKRGQDVALRCDPISGHVSLFWYQQALGQGPEFLTYFQNEAQLDKSGLPSDRFFAERPEGSVSTLKIQRTQQEDSAVYLCASTFGSYNEQFFGPGTRLTVL.